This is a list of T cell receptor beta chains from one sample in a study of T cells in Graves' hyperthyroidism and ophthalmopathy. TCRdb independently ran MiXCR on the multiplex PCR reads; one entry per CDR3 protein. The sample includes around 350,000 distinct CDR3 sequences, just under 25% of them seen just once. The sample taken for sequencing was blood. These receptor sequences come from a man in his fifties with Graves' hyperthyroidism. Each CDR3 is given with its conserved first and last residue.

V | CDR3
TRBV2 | CASEKLWQPSYNEQFF
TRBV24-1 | CATSYLIPGQGMNEQYF
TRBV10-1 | CASSKGMGYEQYF
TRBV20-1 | CSASPLLAESHYEQYF
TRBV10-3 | CAIDREGRSDTQYF
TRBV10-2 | CASSEFPTAYGYTF
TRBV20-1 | CSARDPRREDVETQYF
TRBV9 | CASSVLPSGSFNEQFF
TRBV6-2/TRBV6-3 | CASSYSSRGQEKLFF
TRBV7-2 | CASSLAGTTPIYNEQFF
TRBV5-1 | CASIPRTATNTEAFF
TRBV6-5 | CASSYSWTSGPNNEQFF
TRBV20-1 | CSANKLAGTTDTQYF
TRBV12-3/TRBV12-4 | CASKTRTGGYEQYF
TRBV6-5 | CASSYAQGVTGELFF
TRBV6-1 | CASSENGGTEAFF
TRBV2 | CASRGVRFERAFNEQFF
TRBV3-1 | CASSLRQNYGYTF
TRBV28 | CASSFRGVNTEAFF
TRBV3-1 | CASSSRGDRREKLFF
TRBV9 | CASGTDQLETQYF
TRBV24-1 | CATSGHTGRYGYTF
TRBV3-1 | CASSQWGEAQYF
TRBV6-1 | CASSPSGIRVTDTQYF
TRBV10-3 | CGTSGKKADTQYF
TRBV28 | CASSYPGPSYEQYF
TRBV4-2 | CASSQESPSGRAKETQYF
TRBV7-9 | CASSPAQGAEKLFF
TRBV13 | CASSLAGTSFEQYF
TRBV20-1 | CSARSGQADQPQHF
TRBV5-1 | CASSLTSGRQGYEQYF
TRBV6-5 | CASSYSSKNPYNEQFF
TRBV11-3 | CASSFGYTQYF
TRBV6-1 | CASSPRTNKYTDTQYF
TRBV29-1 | CSVDGTGKRAEAFF
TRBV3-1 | CASSLVAGPAEQFF
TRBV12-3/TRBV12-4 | CASSSTGGPQPQHF
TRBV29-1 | CSVAGIGNTIYF
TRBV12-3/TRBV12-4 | CASSRSGSAEDTQYF
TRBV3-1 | CASSLNLDRGKGTQLFF
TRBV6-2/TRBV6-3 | CASSWSSGYKHF
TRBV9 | CASSVDRTGKPRGYTF
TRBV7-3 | CASSPRTGAYEQYF
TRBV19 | CASSIAPDRAVEQFF
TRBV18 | CASSPGAGEYNEQFF
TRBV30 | CAWSSTTGLAGTNEQFF
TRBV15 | CATSRDRGDTQYF
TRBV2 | CASSDGGPGANVLTF
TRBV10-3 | CAISRTRDLVVDEQYF
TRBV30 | CAWALEGETQYF
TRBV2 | CASSPDSLAKNIQYF
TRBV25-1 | CASKKEAGGIQTQYF
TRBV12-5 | CASGLARGAVNEELFF
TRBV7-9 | CASSLGARTVIDEQYF